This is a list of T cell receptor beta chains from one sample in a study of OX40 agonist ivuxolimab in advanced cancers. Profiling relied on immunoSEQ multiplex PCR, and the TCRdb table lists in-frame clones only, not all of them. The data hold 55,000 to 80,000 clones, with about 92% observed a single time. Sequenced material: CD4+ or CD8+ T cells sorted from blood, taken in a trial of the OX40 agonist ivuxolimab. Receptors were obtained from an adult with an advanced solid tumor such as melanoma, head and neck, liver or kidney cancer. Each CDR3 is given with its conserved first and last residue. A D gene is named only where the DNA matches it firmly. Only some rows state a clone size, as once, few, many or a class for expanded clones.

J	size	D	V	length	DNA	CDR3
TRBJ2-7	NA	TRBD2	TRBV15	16	TGTGCCACCAGCAGAGGAGTTTCGGGCGGGAGAGACGAGCAGTACTTC	CATSRGVSGGRDEQYF
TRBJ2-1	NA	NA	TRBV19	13	TGTGCCAGTAGTAATATCGGATCCGGTGAGCAGTTCTTC	CASSNIGSGEQFF
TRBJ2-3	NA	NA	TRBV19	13	TGTGCCAGTAGTTCCGGGTTCCGAGATACGCAGTATTTT	CASSSGFRDTQYF
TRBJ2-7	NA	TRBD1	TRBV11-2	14	TGTGCCAGCAGCTTAGGGACAGGGAACTACGAGCAGTACTTC	CASSLGTGNYEQYF
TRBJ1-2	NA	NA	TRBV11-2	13	TGTGCCAGCAGCTTAGTCCCGGAACAGGGCTACACCTTC	CASSLVPEQGYTF
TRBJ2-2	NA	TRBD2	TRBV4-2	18	TGTGCCAGCAGCCAAGTTTCCGGCGGGGGGACGAACACCGGGGAGCTGTTTTTT	CASSQVSGGGTNTGELFF
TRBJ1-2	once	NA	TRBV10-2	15	TGCGCCAGCAGTGAGTCTGGCAGGGGAGGTCTTGGCTACACCTTC	CASSESGRGGLGYTF
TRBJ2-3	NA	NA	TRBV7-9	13	TGTGCCAGCAGCCCGAAGACAGAAGATACGCAGTATTTT	CASSPKTEDTQYF
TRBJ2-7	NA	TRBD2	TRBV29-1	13	TGCAGCGTACAAGGACTAGCCGTTTACGAGCAGTACTTC	CSVQGLAVYEQYF
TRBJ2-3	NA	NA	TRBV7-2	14	TGTGCCAGCAGCACACAGGGAGGCACAGATACGCAGTATTTT	CASSTQGGTDTQYF
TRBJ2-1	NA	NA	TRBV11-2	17	TGTGCCAGCAGCTTAGATCGGTCTCAAAGCTCCTACAATGAGCAGTTCTTC	CASSLDRSQSSYNEQFF
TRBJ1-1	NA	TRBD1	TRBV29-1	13	TGCAGCGTGAGGGGACAGGGGAACACTGAAGCTTTCTTT	CSVRGQGNTEAFF
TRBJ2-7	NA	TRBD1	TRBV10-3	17	TGTGCCATCAGTGATCGCTCCCGGGACAGGAGCTCCTACGAGCAGTACTTC	CAISDRSRDRSSYEQYF
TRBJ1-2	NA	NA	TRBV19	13	TGTGCCAGTAGCCGGGACGGGACCTATGGCTACACCTTC	CASSRDGTYGYTF
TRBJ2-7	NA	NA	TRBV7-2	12	TGTGCCAGCAGCTTTCGAGGGCGCGAGCAGTACTTC	CASSFRGREQYF
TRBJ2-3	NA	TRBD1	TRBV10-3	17	TGTGCCATCAGTGATGGGGGGAGACAGGGGTACACAGATACGCAGTATTTT	CAISDGGRQGYTDTQYF
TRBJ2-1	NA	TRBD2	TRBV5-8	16	TGTGCCAGCAGCTTGGAGCTAGCGGGAGTATTGAATGAGCAGTTCTTC	CASSLELAGVLNEQFF
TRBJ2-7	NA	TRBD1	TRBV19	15	TGTGCCAGTAGTATCGGACAGGGGTTGGGCTACGAGCAGTACTTC	CASSIGQGLGYEQYF
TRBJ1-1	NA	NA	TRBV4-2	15	TGTGCCAGCAGCCAAGTCTGGGACATGAACACTAAAGCTTTCTTT	CASSQVWDMNTKAFF
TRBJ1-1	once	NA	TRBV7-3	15	TGTGCCAGCAGCAAGCGGGTCGGTGGGAACACTGAAGCTTTCTTT	CASSKRVGGNTEAFF
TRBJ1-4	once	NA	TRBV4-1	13	TGCGCCAGCAGCCCGGGGGGGAATGAAAAACTGTTTTTT	CASSPGGNEKLFF
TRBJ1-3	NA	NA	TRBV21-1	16	NA	CASSKDRVGVGNTIYF
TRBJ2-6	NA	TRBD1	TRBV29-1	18	TGCAGCGTTGAAGATTCGGAGGGACAGGGATTGGGGGCCAACGTCCTGACTTTC	CSVEDSEGQGLGANVLTF
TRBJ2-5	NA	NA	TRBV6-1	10	TGTGCCAGTCACCTTGAGACCCAGTACTTC	CASHLETQYF
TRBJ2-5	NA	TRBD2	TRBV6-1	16	TGTGCCAGCAGTGAAAGGGGCGGGAGAGTGGGGGAGACCCAGTACTTC	CASSERGGRVGETQYF
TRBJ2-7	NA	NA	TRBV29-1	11	TGCAGCGTTGTGTTGGCATACGAGCAGTACTTC	CSVVLAYEQYF
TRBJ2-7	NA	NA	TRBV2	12	TGTGCCAGTCTCACAGGGACGAACGAGCAGTACTTC	CASLTGTNEQYF
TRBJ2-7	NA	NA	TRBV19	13	TGTGCCAGTAGTATCAAAGGGACCTACGAGCAGTACTTC	CASSIKGTYEQYF
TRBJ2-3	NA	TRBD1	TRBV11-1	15	TGTGCCAGCAGCCCATCGGGACAGGGGACAGATACGCAGTATTTT	CASSPSGQGTDTQYF
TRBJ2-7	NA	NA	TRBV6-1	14	TGTGCCAGCAGAAAGCCCCGACCCCCTTACGAGCAGTACTTC	CASRKPRPPYEQYF
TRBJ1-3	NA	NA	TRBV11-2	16	TGTGCCAGCAGCTTAGTCCGGGGCTTCTCTGGAAACACCATATATTTT	CASSLVRGFSGNTIYF
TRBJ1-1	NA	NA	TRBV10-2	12	TGCGCCAGCAGTTCGATGAACACTGAAGCTTTCTTT	CASSSMNTEAFF
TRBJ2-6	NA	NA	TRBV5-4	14	TGTGCCAGCAGCCTGGGGGCTGGGGCCAACGTCCTGACTTTC	CASSLGAGANVLTF
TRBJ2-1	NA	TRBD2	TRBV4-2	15	TGTGCCAGCAGCCCCTTAGCGGGAGCGGACAATGAGCAGTTCTTC	CASSPLAGADNEQFF
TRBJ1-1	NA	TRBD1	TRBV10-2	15	TGCGCCAGCAGTGACCTCGGGACAGAGAACACTGAAGCTTTCTTT	CASSDLGTENTEAFF
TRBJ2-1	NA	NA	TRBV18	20	TGTGCCAGCTCACCACCGTTGGGACAGGGGCGGGAGGGCCACTACAATGAGCAGTTCTTC	CASSPPLGQGREGHYNEQFF
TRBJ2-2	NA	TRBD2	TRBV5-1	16	TGCGCCAGCAGCTTTACTAGCGGGGGGAACACCGGGGAGCTGTTTTTT	CASSFTSGGNTGELFF
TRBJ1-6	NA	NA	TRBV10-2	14	TGCGCCAGCAGGCCGGACAGTTTTAATTCACCCCTCCACTTT	CASRPDSFNSPLHF
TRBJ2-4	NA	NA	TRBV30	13	TGTGCCTCAGGGGGAGGTTTTAAAAACATTCAGTACTTC	CASGGGFKNIQYF
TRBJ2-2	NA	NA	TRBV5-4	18	TGTGCCAGCAGCTTGCGGTTTTCGAGGATCGCGAACACCGGGGAGCTGTTTTTT	CASSLRFSRIANTGELFF
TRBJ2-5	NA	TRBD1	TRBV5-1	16	TGCGCCAGCAGCTTGGCGGGACAGGGGGCTCTAAAGACCCAGTACTTC	CASSLAGQGALKTQYF
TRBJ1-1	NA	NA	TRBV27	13	TGTGCCAGCAGGAAAGACACCGCCGTTGAAGCTTTCTTT	CASRKDTAVEAFF
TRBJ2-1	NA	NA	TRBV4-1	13	TGCGCCAGCAGCCAATTCCGAGGTCTTGAGCAGTTCTTC	CASSQFRGLEQFF
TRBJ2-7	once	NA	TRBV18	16	TGTGCCAGCTCACCTGTGAGGACACGAAGAATCTACGAGCAGTACTTC	CASSPVRTRRIYEQYF
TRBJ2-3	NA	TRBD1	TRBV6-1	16	TGTGCCAGCAGTGGAGCCGGGACAGGGCACACAGATACGCAGTATTTT	CASSGAGTGHTDTQYF
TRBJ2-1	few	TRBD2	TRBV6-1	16	TGTGCCAGCAGTGCCATCTCTAGCGGGAGGCGATATGAGCAGTTCTTC	CASSAISSGRRYEQFF
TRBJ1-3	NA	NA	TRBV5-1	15	TGCGCCAGCAGCTTAGAACAAAACTCTGGAAACACCATATATTTT	CASSLEQNSGNTIYF
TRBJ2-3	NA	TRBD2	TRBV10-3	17	TGTGCCATCAGTAAAATGACTAGCGGGGGATTCACAGATACGCAGTATTTT	CAISKMTSGGFTDTQYF
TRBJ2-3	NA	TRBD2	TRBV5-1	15	TGCGCCAGCAGCCGGACTAGCGGGGGGACAGATACGCAGTATTTT	CASSRTSGGTDTQYF
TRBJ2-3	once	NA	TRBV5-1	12	TGCGCCAGCAGCTTGATCACAGATACGCAGTATTTT	CASSLITDTQYF
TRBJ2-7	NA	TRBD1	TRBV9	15	TGTGCCAGCAGCCCACGACAGGGGGGCACCTACGAGCAGTACTTC	CASSPRQGGTYEQYF
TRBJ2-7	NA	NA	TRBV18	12	TGTGCCAGCTCTCCAAGTCTCGACGAGCAGTACTTC	CASSPSLDEQYF